The 2 T cell receptor beta chains given below trace back to one sample, sequenced in a study of long-term antiretroviral therapy in people with HIV. immunoSEQ v3.0 was run at survey level. Here immunoSEQ multiplex PCR was the method, and the copy in TCRdb shows in-frame clones only, minus some. The sample lists fewer than 25,000 clones; 84% were seen once. The sample here was unsorted PBMCs, taken 1.9 years after starting antiretroviral therapy. Receptors originate from a woman between 50 and 59 years old with HIV.

The rearrangement joins TRBV27 to TRBJ2-1; possible D gene TRBD2, 7 bases. Germline CDR1 reads MNHEY; CDR2 reads SMNVEV (reference sequence). The CDR3 totals 15 residues. Between the trimmed V and J ends, which lost 6 bases and 6 bases, there was a span of 18 bases. The CDR3 DNA follows: TGTGCCAGCAGCCGGCGGGGGCCCGGAAGCAATGAGCAGTTCTTC. Translation gives CASSRRGPGSNEQFF.

V is TRBV5-1 and J is TRBJ2-5, with D maybe TRBD2 (5 bases). The CDR3 has 14 amino acids. V gave up 4 bases and J gave up 0 bases, with 10 bases separating them. CDR1 and CDR2 from the germline V gene are SGHRS and YFSETQ. CDR3 nucleotide sequence: TGCGCCAGCAGCGTAGGACTGAACCAAGAGACCCAGTACTTC. Translated, it gives CASSVGLNQETQYF.